One sample yielded the 19 T cell receptor beta chains listed below, sequenced in a study of blood T cell repertoires in COVID-19. Data came from immunoSEQ multiplex PCR; TCRdb stores just in-frame clones and leaves some out. The repertoire holds some 200,000 clones, with roughly 82% as singletons. Material: peripheral blood. The origin of the receptors is a man over 45 with active or convalescent COVID-19.

This chain connects TRBV7-9 to TRBJ2-1; TRBD2 agrees at 10 bases. The CDR3 has 15 amino acids. Unmatched junction bases numbered 8, after V lost 5 bases and J lost 7 bases. Germline CDR1 SEHNR, CDR2 FQNEAQ (reference sequence). The CDR3 protein is CASSLDPAGGNEQFF. CDR3 coding DNA: TGTGCCAGCAGCCTAGACCCAGCGGGGGGGAATGAGCAGTTCTTC.

CDR3: CASSQDLTSGSYNEQFF. The DNA of the CDR3 is TGCGCCAGCAGCCAAGATCTAACTAGCGGCTCCTACAATGAGCAGTTCTTC. The chain combines TRBV4-3 with TRBJ2-1; 8 positions match TRBD2. V shed 0 bases and J 0 bases; nucleotides not matched to a gene: 4. This CDR3 is built from 17 residues. CDR1 LGHNA and CDR2 YSLEER come from the germline V gene.

The rearrangement joins TRBV12-2 to TRBJ2-7; the table assigns TRBD2, which was not confirmed against the DNA. TRBV12-2 is marked as a pseudogene. The CDR3 spans 16 residues. CDR3 residues: CASRVAGLAGVNEQYF. The CDR3 DNA reads TGTGCAAGTCGCGTAGCTGGACTAGCGGGAGTTAACGAGCAGTACTTC.

This clone occurred once. The J gene is TRBJ2-1, the V gene TRBV24-1; no reliable D call. The CDR3 is 13 residues long. Trimming left V 4 bases short and J 10 bases short, with 13 bases between. Germline CDR1 is KGHDR and CDR2 is SFDVKD. The CDR3 DNA reads TGTGCCACCAGTGAGGCAAGTAGCACCGAGCAGTTCTTC. It codes for CATSEASSTEQFF.

The chain carries TRBV10-3 and TRBJ2-7; 14 bases line up with TRBD2. V gave up 3 bases and J gave up 3 bases; unmatched junction bases: 7. Germline V gene lookup returns CDR1 ENHRY and CDR2 SYGVKD. CDR3 length: 17 residues. The CDR3 sequence is CAISDMRGTSGSYEQYF. As DNA, the CDR3 is TGTGCCATCAGTGACATGAGAGGGACTAGCGGGAGCTACGAGCAGTACTTC.

V and J are TRBV15 and TRBJ2-3, with 12 bases fitting TRBD2. The CDR3 spans 16 residues. V lost 3 bases and J lost 6; bases outside the gene matches: 7. CDR1 is LNHNV, CDR2 YYDKDF, per germline (reference sequence). The CDR3 coding sequence is TGTGCCACCAGCAGGCTTCTAGCGGGGGGGTCGGATACGCAGTATTTT. It codes for CATSRLLAGGSDTQYF.

The V call is TRBV7-8, the J call TRBJ1-5; TRBD1 agrees at 7 bases. This CDR3 has 15 amino acids. Trimming removed 1 base from V and 4 bases from J; junction bases left unmatched: 4. Germline values: CDR1 SGHVS, CDR2 FQNEAQ. The CDR3 protein is CASSLVRGRNQPQHF. CDR3 nucleotide sequence: TGTGCCAGCAGCTTAGTGAGGGGGCGGAATCAGCCCCAGCATTTT.

This clone was seen a single time. V is TRBV4-2 and J is TRBJ2-5, with 7 bases identical to TRBD2. Trimming removed 1 base from V and 3 bases from J; junction bases left unmatched: 2. The V gene's germline CDR1 is LGHNA and CDR2 YNFKEQ. This CDR3 comprises 14 residues. Here the CDR3 DNA reads TGTGCCAGCAGCCAAGTGCTAGCGGAAGAGACCCAGTACTTC. Translation gives CASSQVLAEETQYF.

This clone was found once. The CDR3 reads CASSEGREVYF. The CDR3 nucleotides read TGTGCCAGCAGTGAGGGCAGGGAAGTATATTTT. The chain joins TRBV2 to TRBJ1-3; D might be TRBD1 (5 bases). Germline V gene lookup returns CDR1 SNHLY and CDR2 FYNNEI. V lost 3 bases and J 14 bases, leaving 11 bases between the germline ends. There are 11 residues in the CDR3.

The genes are TRBV7-2 and TRBJ2-5; weak D call: TRBD2 (5 bases). The germline gives CDR1 SGHTA, CDR2 FQGNSA. The CDR3 consists of 13 residues. V lost 2 bases and J 3 bases, leaving 7 bases between the germline ends. The CDR3 protein is CASSLTRKETQYF. The CDR3 DNA is TGTGCCAGCAGCTTAACTAGGAAAGAGACCCAGTACTTC.

This clone was recorded a few times. This chain joins TRBV5-1 and TRBJ1-1, with a weak D call TRBD1 (6 bases). There are 13 residues in the CDR3. Germline CDR1 SGHRS, CDR2 YFSETQ. V was trimmed by 4 bases and J by 3 bases, leaving 10 bases between them. As DNA, the CDR3 is TGCGCCAGCAGCCCGGACAGTTACACTGAAGCTTTCTTT. Amino acids: CASSPDSYTEAFF.

This sequence joins TRBV5-1 and TRBJ2-3, with a tentative D call TRBD2 (6 bases). CDR3 length: 16 amino acids. V dropped 1 base and J dropped 4 bases, with 16 bases sitting between them. CDR1 is SGHRS and CDR2 is YFSETQ in the germline V gene. DNA of the CDR3: TGCGCCAGCAGCTTGTCTCGGGACTCCTTCGCAGATACGCAGTATTTT. Translating gives CASSLSRDSFADTQYF.

The V call is TRBV27, the J call TRBJ2-7; 7 bases fit TRBD1. Per the germline V gene, CDR1 is MNHEY and CDR2 is SMNVEV (reference sequence). J gave up 5 bases and V 2 bases, and 18 bases lay outside the gene matches. This CDR3 is 18 amino acids long. The CDR3 DNA follows: TGTGCCAGCAGTTTACTGGGGACAGTAGGCGAGGGGATGGACGAGCAGTACTTC. Its translation: CASSLLGTVGEGMDEQYF.

The rearrangement uses TRBV5-4 and TRBJ1-2, with 7 bases matching TRBD1. CDR1 and CDR2 (germline): SGHNT, YYREEE (reference sequence). The CDR3 contains 15 residues. The junction had 11 bases not matched to a gene; V was cut back by 3 bases and J by 6 bases. CDR3 sequence: CASSWAAGGSDGYTF. CDR3 nucleotide sequence: TGTGCCAGCAGCTGGGCTGCAGGGGGGTCGGATGGCTACACCTTC.

The genes are TRBV10-3 and TRBJ2-3; D remains unclear. The CDR3 is 13 residues long. Trimming took 2 bases from V and 1 from J, leaving 4 bases between them. The germline gives CDR1 ENHRY, CDR2 SYGVKD. The CDR3 nucleotides are TGTGCCATCAGTGAGGCAGGCACAGATACGCAGTATTTT. Translation: CAISEAGTDTQYF.

The rearrangement joins TRBV12-3 or TRBV12-4 to TRBJ1-3, with 7 bases identical to TRBD1. CDR3 length: 12 residues. V lost 5 bases to trimming and J lost 7 bases; unmatched junction nucleotides: 2. CDR3 sequence reads: CASSAQGNTIYF. Written as DNA, the CDR3 is TGTGCCAGCAGTGCACAGGGGAACACCATATATTTT.

The chain employs TRBV12-3 or TRBV12-4 and TRBJ1-5; 7 positions match TRBD1. Trimming at V came to 7 bases and at J to 6 bases, leaving 6 bases not matched to a gene. The CDR3 length is 13 residues. The CDR3 spells CASIQGEGQPQHF. CDR3 sequence (DNA): TGTGCCAGCATTCAGGGGGAAGGTCAGCCCCAGCATTTT.

The V call is TRBV5-5, the J call TRBJ2-5; TRBD2 might be the D (5 bases). Germline V gives CDR1 SGHKS, CDR2 YYEKEE (reference sequence). Trimming pared 4 bases from V and 4 bases from J, leaving 14 bases between. The CDR3 consists of 14 residues. The CDR3 sequence: CASSLGASIETQYF. The CDR3 region has the DNA TGTGCCAGCAGCCTTGGCGCTAGCATAGAGACCCAGTACTTC.

The chain recombines TRBV5-5 with TRBJ1-1, with TRBD1 identical over 8 bases. The germline gives CDR1 SGHKS, CDR2 YYEKEE (reference sequence). CDR3 size: 14 residues. The V gene end was trimmed by 4 bases and the J gene end by 0 bases; junction bases not matched to a gene: 2. The CDR3 loop reads CASSRGQVNTEAFF. The CDR3 DNA reads as TGTGCCAGCAGCAGGGGACAGGTGAACACTGAAGCTTTCTTT. The full variable domain, its missing parts supplied by reference TRBV5-5 and TRBJ1-1, is DAGVTQSPTHLIKTRGQQVTLRCSPISGHKSVSWYQQVLGQGPQFIFQYYEKEERGRGNFPDRFSARQFPNYSSELNVNALLLGDSALYLCASSRGQVNTEAFFGQGTRLTVV.